This paragraph reports one T cell receptor (beta chain). What it recognizes is unknown. CD4+ and CD8+ T cells were sorted from PBMCs. cDNA serving as the sequencing template came from extracted, reverse transcribed RNA. TCRdb's table, derived via immunoSEQ multiplex PCR, lists solely in-frame clones and lacks some. In the table there are 130,000 to 150,000 clones, approximately 60% of which are singletons. The data derive from a study of CD8+ T cells in alopecia areata. Study-level findings and limits: An increase in clonality over normal scalp was evident in lesional scalp, especially alopecia totalis/universalis. In scalp samples, resident alphabeta T cells of normal skin are also sequenced. Patients displayed less clarity in TCR sharing than mice, a finding possibly related to HLA.

Germline loops: CDR1 MNHEY, CDR2 SMNVEV (reference sequence). V shed 5 bases and J shed 0 bases, with 5 bases lying between them. The CDR3 has 13 amino acids. The receptor was derived from a human donor in good health. What was sequenced was CD8+ T cells sorted from blood. The rearrangement joins TRBV27 to TRBJ1-5; D unresolved. CDR3 residues: CASSQVSNQPQHF. The CDR3 coding sequence is TGTGCCAGCAGTCAGGTTAGCAATCAGCCCCAGCATTTT.